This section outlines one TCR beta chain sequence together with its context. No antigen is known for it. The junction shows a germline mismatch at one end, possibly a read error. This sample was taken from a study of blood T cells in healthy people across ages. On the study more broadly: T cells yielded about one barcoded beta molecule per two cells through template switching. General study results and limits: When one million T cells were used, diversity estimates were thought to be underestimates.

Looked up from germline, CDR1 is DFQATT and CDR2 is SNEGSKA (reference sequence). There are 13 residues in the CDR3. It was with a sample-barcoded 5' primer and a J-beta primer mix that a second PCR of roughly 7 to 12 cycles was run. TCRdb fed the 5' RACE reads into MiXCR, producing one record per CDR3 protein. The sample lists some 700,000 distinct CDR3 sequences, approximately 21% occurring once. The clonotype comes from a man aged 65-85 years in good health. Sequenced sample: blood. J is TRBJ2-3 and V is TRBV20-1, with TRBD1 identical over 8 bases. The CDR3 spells CSAPQGATDTQYF. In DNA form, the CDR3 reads TGCAGTGCTCCGCAGGGGGCAACAGACACGCAGTATTTT.